Detailed here is one T cell receptor beta chain. This clonotype was observed many times. Its cognate antigen has yet to be identified. No base quality information exists; no much larger clone differs at one position. This sample was included in a study of regulatory T cells in long-lasting Graves disease (dated by TCRdb to 2020 to 2023). For context, the study as a whole: Newly diagnosed Graves' disease patients had taken antithyroid drugs for less than 3 months. Peripheral blood TCR sequencing and RNA sequencing compared persistent Graves' disease patients with newly diagnosed Graves' disease patients. The study was conducted in China and was registered as a clinical trial. A total of around 35 samples underwent TCR sequencing: some 13 from persistent and roughly 20 from newly diagnosed Graves' disease patients.

Library preparation employed multiplex PCR. Sequencing was performed on an Illumina HiSeq 4000. iRepertoire HTBI primers and Arm-PCR amplification of CDR3 regions were used to construct TCR beta libraries. PCR products were gel purified before sequencing. As for the original processing: Gene usage analysis of CDR3 amino acid clonotypes relied on the 60 to 65 TRBV and around 13 TRBJ segments identified across samples. COPE and FqMerger were used to merge filtered high-quality paired reads into contigs. Contigs were aligned with BLAST to IMGT TRBV, TRBD and TRBJ reference genes, and CDR3 was defined per IMGT. Clonotypes above 0.1% frequency were classified as highly expanded clones. Shannon entropy was used to measure repertoire diversity, and the Gini coefficient was used to measure V-J evenness. Clonotypes shared by more than one individual were considered public. TCRdb itself trimmed the public reads at Q25 with fastp, ran MiXCR and retained productive beta chains. Every distinct CDR3 protein forms one entry, paired with its most common genes and DNA. TCRdb, not the authors, supplied the V and J calls. The sample data list over 400,000 distinct CDR3 sequences, and 13% to 15% of these were observed just once. Of the sample, around a sixth falls within the top ten clones.

General conclusions and limits of the study: Patients with persistent disease shared more public clonotypes (around 2,500) than newly diagnosed patients did (966). TRBV28, TRBJ1-2 and TRBJ2-5 were preferentially used in persistent disease, while TRBV20-1 and TRBJ2-1 were favored in newly diagnosed disease. Sequencing and analysis were restricted to the TCR beta chain. Peripheral blood alone was examined, since thyroid tissue, which constituted the primary lesion, could not be accessed. As a limitation, the authors acknowledged that the small sample size may reduce accuracy. Compared with newly diagnosed patients, persistent Graves' disease patients had lower TCR Shannon entropy and fewer highly expanded clones, which suggests clonal expansion.

The CDR3 holds 17 amino acids from the cysteine to the phenylalanine. The CDR3 DNA has 51 bases and is translated from base 1. CDR1 and CDR2 are drawn from the germline V gene: MDHEN, SYDVKM. Trimming accounts for 3 bases at V and 5 bases at J, while the number of junction bases matched to no gene is 8. Per the publication, the time point label means: newly diagnosed GD, antithyroid drugs for less than 3 months. RNA was extracted from PBMCs in TRIzol for both TCR sequencing and RNA sequencing. The diagnosis of Graves' disease followed American Thyroid Association guidelines. Recruitment of patients was carried out at an endocrinology department in Xi'an, China. Each patient gave approximately 10 milliliters of peripheral blood, collected in an EDTA anticoagulant tube. Ficoll Paque Plus density gradient separation was used to isolate PBMCs, and no additional T cell sorting was done. An Agilent 2100 Bioanalyzer and agarose gel were used to check RNA quality, while a NanoDrop 2000 measured RNA concentration.

Another study also made use of these data, one on T cells in Graves' hyperthyroidism and ophthalmopathy. That second publication adds: A patient counted as having stable Graves' hyperthyroidism if no progression to ophthalmopathy occurred over 18 months of follow-up. The hyperthyroidism patients were between 18 and 65 years old and newly diagnosed, with a disease duration of less than 2 months. Any patient with an uncontrolled infection, another autoimmune disease, pregnancy or lactation was excluded. Diagnoses were established on the basis of clinical symptoms, serum thyroxine and TRAb, thyroid ultrasound, and orbital computed tomography. A first-round RT-PCR of the TCR CDR3 used the HTBI primer set with the Qiagen OneStep RT-PCR kit. Most expanded thyroid clonotypes (frequency above 0.001) were also detected in blood, suggesting blood repertoires may reflect thyroid immune responses. A 13 V-J signature model separated ophthalmopathy from stable hyperthyroidism, with nearly 90% sensitivity and 81.08% specificity in cross-validation and 80%/75% in testing. In validation, the model predicted progression to ophthalmopathy with roughly 70% sensitivity and 72% to 85% specificity, a median of around six months before onset. A discovery cohort of roughly 96 patients, approximately 45 with Graves' ophthalmopathy and about 60 with stable Graves' hyperthyroidism, was used to find distinguishing TCR V-J signatures. Prospective prediction of ophthalmopathy was tested in an independent validation cohort consisting of fewer than 20 hyperthyroidism patients and about 17 patients who later progressed to ophthalmopathy. The roughly 94 discovery patients were randomly split 7:3 into training and test sets. Thyroid tissue and blood T-cell repertoires from roughly 6 Graves' hyperthyroidism patients were also compared in the study. Once sampling was done, hyperthyroidism patients were given methimazole at a starting dose of 30 mg daily, whereas ophthalmopathy patients were given high-dose intravenous methylprednisolone. A second multiplex PCR round built the libraries, followed by size selection and purification. The libraries were sequenced on an Illumina HiSeq2000 using paired-end 100 bp reads. SOAPnuke was used to process the raw data, removing reads that contained adapters or uncalled bases, had a mean Phred below 15, or lacked an exact match to the constant primer or identifier. High-quality paired reads were merged using COPE v1.2.5, and each unique nucleotide sequence was defined as a clonotype. MiTCR v1.1 was used to align clonotypes to the IMGT TRBV, TRBD and TRBJ reference segments. The analysis was restricted to V-J combinations with a frequency above 0.0001, which together covered 98% to 99.2% of the repertoires. The TCS score was defined as F50 (clonal expansion) divided by E x V (chaos), with BLOSUM62-based TCRdist calculated between CDR3 peptides within each V-J. Welch's t-statistics and random forest reduced 500 to 650 V-J features to 13, which were used in a naive Bayes classifier (R e1071). Sample size was not statistically predetermined, and investigators were not blinded to group allocation. According to the paper, TCR Vbeta CDR3 sequencing was carried out on some 130 peripheral blood samples, which came from 40 to 45 ophthalmopathy, fewer than 80 hyperthyroidism and about 17 progressor patients.

This TCR came from a woman in her forties or fifties with Graves disease. Donor details come from another sample of the same person, matched by shared clones. The chain employs TRBV28 and TRBJ1-6; TRBD1 lines up with 9 middle nucleotides. Sequencing used peripheral blood mononuclear cells (PBMCs), obtained at new diagnosis, from a patient treated with antithyroid drugs. The DNA is as follows: TGTGCCAGCAGTTTGGACAGGGGATTTCGAAATAATTCACCCCTCCACTTT. This yields the protein CASSLDRGFRNNSPLHF.